Here is one T cell receptor beta chain with its context. Its specificity is not known. Different DNA sequences within this sample yield the same CDR3. This entry belongs to a study of cytomegalovirus exposure and HLA in healthy donors. Overall study findings and caveats: Rates of TCR association differed by HLA locus in a later analysis, with DRB1 highest and HLA-C lowest. Listed as cytomegalovirus-associated were over 150 TCR beta chains. Being productive about 87% or about 30% of the time was typical of most TCR beta V segments in an earlier analysis.

The CDR3 sequence is 14 residues long. Germline CDR1 is SGHRS and CDR2 is YFSETQ. Trimming cost V 8 bases and J 1 base, with 15 bases left between them. PCR used 60 Vbeta primers and 13 Jbeta primers. Original analysis: In a later analysis, of roughly 83 million unique beta chains, about 12 million appeared in at least two donors. Data came from immunoSEQ multiplex PCR; TCRdb stores just in-frame clones and leaves some out. V, J and clone size are taken as reported in that table, and D and trimming were inferred from the DNA itself. The sample records around 200,000 clones, about 74% being singletons.

The sequenced material came from PBMCs. This TCR was recovered from a man aged 40-50 years in good health and CMV-seronegative. The V call is TRBV5-1, the J call TRBJ1-1; D perhaps matches TRBD1 (5 bases). In DNA form, the CDR3 reads TGCGCCAGTAGCCGGGACTCCGAGAACACTGAAGCTTTCTTT. Translated: CASSRDSENTEAFF.